A single sample gave rise to the 8 T cell receptor beta chains below, sequenced in a study of T cells expressing NK-cell markers. Each CDR3 protein gets one entry in TCRdb, which reprocessed the 5' RACE reads and gives no DNA. The table lists a few hundred thousand distinct CDR3 sequences. The sequenced sample was blood T cells: a sorted CD56 or NKG2C T cell subset, CD4+ or CD8+ T cells, or bulk PBMC T cells (not recorded which). The receptor set was obtained from a man aged 18-69 years in good health.

The chain combines TRBV7-3 with TRBJ2-1; TCRdb outputs TRBD1, but without DNA this stays unchecked. CDR3 length: 16 residues. Germline V CDR1 and CDR2: SGHTA, FQGTGA. CDR3 loop: CASSPLRWGGFNEQFF.

This chain joins TRBV2 and TRBJ2-2; absent DNA, TCRdb's TRBD1 call cannot be checked. This CDR3 is 16 amino acids long. Germline values: CDR1 SNHLY, CDR2 FYNNEI. The CDR3 region is CATSYFPGQRTGELFF.

The rearrangement uses TRBV15 and TRBJ1-4. The CDR3 runs to 16 residues. Germline assignment: CDR1 LNHNV and CDR2 YYDKDF (reference sequence). The CDR3 sequence is CATSRDQRHSNEKLFF.

The CDR3 is CASSLRRGADRALYEQYF. V and J are TRBV7-3 and TRBJ2-7; TCRdb's D call, TRBD2, is unchecked because there is no DNA. CDR1 is SGHTA and CDR2 is FQGTGA in the germline V gene. This CDR3 is built from 18 residues.

The V and J genes are TRBV5-1 and TRBJ1-6; TCRdb's D call of TRBD1 is untestable without DNA. The CDR3 sequence is 14 residues long. From germline, CDR1 is SGHRS and CDR2 YFSETQ. This CDR3 is CASSLDRGNSPLHF.

This chain uses TRBV20-1 with TRBJ2-7; TCRdb names TRBD2, which stays unverified in the absence of DNA. Germline CDR1 and CDR2: DFQATT and SNEGSKA (reference sequence). This CDR3 has 16 amino acids. This chain's CDR3 is CSATGASGGLSYEQYF.

The V and J genes are TRBV6-1 and TRBJ2-3; there is no DNA to check the TCRdb D call of TRBD2. The germline CDR1 and CDR2 sequences are MNHNS and SASEGT. This CDR3 spans 16 amino acids. CDR3 sequence reads: CASSEKRGDRTDTQYF.

The chain recombines TRBV6-4 with TRBJ1-6; absent DNA, TCRdb's TRBD1 call cannot be checked. The CDR3 spans 13 residues. Germline CDR1 reads MRHNA; CDR2 reads SNTAGT. This CDR3 is CASSAGGNSPLHF.